These 17 T cell receptor beta chains were all obtained from the same sample, sequenced in a study of T cells in Graves' hyperthyroidism and ophthalmopathy. TCR beta CDR3 region amplification was performed from RNA transcripts. HTBI primers were employed in a first-round RT-PCR of the TCR CDR3. TCRdb reprocessed the multiplex PCR reads via MiXCR and lists one record per CDR3 protein. The sample shows hundreds of thousands of distinct CDR3 sequences, more than 45% of them seen only once. What was sequenced was peripheral blood or thyroid tissue (not recorded which). These receptors were collected from a woman between 18 and 29 years old with Graves' hyperthyroidism.

A remark on this clonotype: Compared with germline, one end of the junction differs, possibly owing to a read error. The chain combines TRBV7-9 with TRBJ1-5, with D maybe TRBD1 (5 bases). The CDR3 runs to 13 residues. Per the germline V gene, CDR1 is SEHNR and CDR2 is FQNEAQ (reference sequence). In DNA, the CDR3 is TGCGCCAGCAGCCATGGGGGGAAGGGGCCCCAGCATTTT. This gives the protein CASSHGGKGPQHF. Combining the CDR3 with reference TRBV7-9 and TRBJ1-5 gives the whole variable domain DTGVSQNPRHKITKRGQNVTFRCDPISEHNRLYWYRQTLGQGPEFLTYFQNEAQLEKSRLLSDRFSAERPKGSFSTLEIQRTEQGDSAMYLCASSHGGKGPQHFGDGTRLSIL.

The chain uses TRBV12-3 or TRBV12-4 and TRBJ1-5; a possible D gene is TRBD1 (6 bases). CDR3 size: 15 residues. Trimming pared 5 bases from V and 1 base from J, leaving 12 bases between. CDR3: CASSPRTASNQPQHF. DNA of the CDR3: TGTGCCAGCAGTCCCAGGACAGCCAGCAATCAGCCCCAGCATTTT.

The chain combines TRBV7-2 with TRBJ2-7; 9 positions agree with TRBD1. The junction had 8 bases not matched to a gene; V was cut back by 5 bases and J by 6 bases. This CDR3 comprises 14 residues. Germline loops: CDR1 SGHTA, CDR2 FQGNSA. The DNA of the CDR3 is TGTGCCAGCAGCCAAAAACAGGGGGCAGGCGAGCAGTACTTC. It yields the protein CASSQKQGAGEQYF.

The rearrangement links TRBV9 to TRBJ2-2, with D possibly TRBD2 on 6 matching bases. Trimming took 3 bases from V and 7 from J, leaving 13 bases between them. The CDR3 is 14 residues long. CDR1 is SGDLS and CDR2 is YYNGEE in the germline V gene. The CDR3 nucleotides read TGTGCCAGCAGCGCTACTTCGGAGGGCGGGGAGCTGTTTTTT. It is translated as CASSATSEGGELFF.

The chain is built from TRBV20-1 and TRBJ2-2, with D hard to call. V was cut by 2 bases and J by 5 bases, with 12 bases left in between. The CDR3 has 14 residues. CDR1 DFQATT and CDR2 SNEGSKA come from the germline V gene (reference sequence). CDR3 DNA: TGCAGTGCTAGAAGGCGGTTGGGTACCGGGGAGCTGTTTTTT. It codes for CSARRRLGTGELFF.

V gene TRBV7-4 combines with J gene TRBJ1-4; D may be TRBD1 (5 bases). The V gene lost 7 bases and the J gene lost 8 bases, with 14 bases spanning the gap. Germline V gene sequence: CDR1 SGHVT, CDR2 SQSDAQ. This CDR3 spans 13 amino acids. The CDR3 DNA sequence: TGTGCCAGCAAAATGGGACTAGCGGAAAAACTGTTTTTT. This codes for CASKMGLAEKLFF.

The gene calls are TRBV7-8 and TRBJ2-2; D is perhaps TRBD1 (5 bases). This CDR3 contains 15 residues. With 5 bases removed from V and 6 bases from J, the gap between germline ends came to 16 bases. The V gene's germline CDR1 is SGHVS and CDR2 FQNEAQ. CDR3 sequence (DNA): TGTGCCAGCAGCCCTAAGGGGATGGGTCCCGGGGAGCTGTTTTTT. Its protein is CASSPKGMGPGELFF. The entire variable domain, with the rest obtained from reference TRBV7-8 and TRBJ2-2, is as follows: GAGVSQSPRYKVAKRGQDVALRCDPISGHVSLFWYQQALGQGPEFLTYFQNEAQLDKSGLPSDRFFAERPEGSVSTLKIQRTQQEDSAVYLCASSPKGMGPGELFFGEGSRLTVL.

This rearrangement joins TRBV7-6 to TRBJ2-7; D could derive from TRBD1 or TRBD2 (7 bases each). V was pared by 5 bases and J by 7 bases, with 21 bases between. The CDR3 runs 15 residues. Germline V gene data show CDR1 as SGHVS and CDR2 as FNYEAQ. CDR3 region: CASSTPSGGGWEQYF. CDR3 DNA: TGTGCCAGCAGCACCCCTTCAGGGGGGGGTTGGGAGCAGTACTTC.

This clonotype was observed at least ten times. The chain couples TRBV10-3 to TRBJ1-4, with TRBD1 identical over 8 bases. CDR1 and CDR2 from the germline V gene are ENHRY and SYGVKD. V was clipped by 2 bases and J by 3 bases; unmatched bases: 2. This CDR3 region has 15 residues. This CDR3 reads CAISERQGPNEKLFF. In DNA form, the CDR3 reads TGTGCCATCAGTGAGCGACAGGGGCCTAATGAAAAACTGTTTTTT.

The chain links TRBV20-1 to TRBJ2-7, with TRBD2 as a possible D gene (7 bases). The ends were cut back, 6 bases at V and 2 bases at J, with 14 bases in the middle. The germline V gene encodes CDR1 DFQATT and CDR2 SNEGSKA (reference sequence). This CDR3 comprises 13 residues. The CDR3 loop reads CSAAKGGAYEQYF. CDR3 in DNA: TGCAGTGCCGCGAAAGGGGGGGCCTACGAGCAGTACTTC.

Notes on this clonotype: A read error is possible here, since a much larger clone lies one base away. It is likely a read error, because the conserved phenylalanine at the end of the CDR3 is missing. The J gene is TRBJ1-1, the V gene TRBV6-5; D not resolved. The length of the CDR3 is 11 residues. V was pared by 4 bases and J by 8 bases, with 8 bases between. Germline assignment: CDR1 MNHEY and CDR2 SVGAGI. CDR3 sequence: CASSFGREAFL. The CDR3 DNA follows: TGTGCCAGCAGTTTCGGCAGAGAAGCTTTCTTA.

This clonotype has more than one count but fewer than ten. The chain has TRBV2 and TRBJ2-2; D is unresolved. V shed 2 bases and J shed 1 base, with 5 bases lying between them. Per the germline V gene, CDR1 is SNHLY and CDR2 is FYNNEI. The CDR3 length is 14 residues. CDR3 amino acids: CASSERLNTGELFF. CDR3 bases: TGTGCCAGCAGTGAACGCCTGAACACCGGGGAGCTGTTTTTT.

This clonotype was seen once. One junction end does not reproduce the germline sequence, and a read error may be involved. This chain links TRBV20-1 with TRBJ1-5, with D unresolved. The CDR3 totals 14 residues. The germline V gene encodes CDR1 DFQATT and CDR2 SNEGSKA (reference sequence). The CDR3 nucleotides read TGCAGTGCTCAGGCCGCGGCTAGCAATCAGCCCCAGCGTTTT. It encodes CSAQAAASNQPQRF.

This clonotype was seen ten or more times. The V and J genes are TRBV29-1 and TRBJ2-7; 9 bases map to TRBD2. Germline V gene data show CDR1 as SQVTM and CDR2 as ANQGSEA. This CDR3 has 13 amino acids. V lost 4 bases, J lost 0 bases, and 1 base stayed unmatched. This chain's CDR3 is CSVVLAGSYEQYF. CDR3 DNA: TGCAGCGTTGTACTAGCGGGCTCCTACGAGCAGTACTTC.

This chain joins TRBV20-1 and TRBJ2-7; 12 nucleotides agree with TRBD2. The CDR3 is 14 residues long. Per the germline V gene, CDR1 is DFQATT and CDR2 is SNEGSKA (reference sequence). V shed 6 bases, J shed 3 bases, and the junction held 6 bases outside the gene matches. The CDR3 nucleotides are TGCAGTGCGAAGGGACTAGCGGGTGTCTACGAGCAGTACTTC. Amino acids: CSAKGLAGVYEQYF.

This clonotype occurred a few times. The chain couples TRBV12-3 or TRBV12-4 to TRBJ1-4; the D gene is possibly TRBD1 (5 bases). V was shortened by 3 bases and J by 8 bases, with 13 bases between the two germline ends. This CDR3 is 14 amino acids long. The CDR3 protein is CASSLGQSWEKLFF. CDR3 in DNA: TGTGCCAGCAGTTTGGGGCAGTCTTGGGAAAAACTGTTTTTT.

A note on this clonotype: A read error is likely, as this CDR3 ends without the conserved phenylalanine or tryptophan. The V gene is TRBV2, the J gene TRBJ1-1; D is ambiguous. V shed 2 bases and J shed 0 bases, with 13 bases lying between them. CDR3 length equals 16 residues. The germline V gene encodes CDR1 SNHLY and CDR2 FYNNEI. In DNA, the CDR3 is TGTGCCAGCAGTGAATCGTTTGGCGGGGTGAACACTGAAGCTTTCCTT. This encodes CASSESFGGVNTEAFL.